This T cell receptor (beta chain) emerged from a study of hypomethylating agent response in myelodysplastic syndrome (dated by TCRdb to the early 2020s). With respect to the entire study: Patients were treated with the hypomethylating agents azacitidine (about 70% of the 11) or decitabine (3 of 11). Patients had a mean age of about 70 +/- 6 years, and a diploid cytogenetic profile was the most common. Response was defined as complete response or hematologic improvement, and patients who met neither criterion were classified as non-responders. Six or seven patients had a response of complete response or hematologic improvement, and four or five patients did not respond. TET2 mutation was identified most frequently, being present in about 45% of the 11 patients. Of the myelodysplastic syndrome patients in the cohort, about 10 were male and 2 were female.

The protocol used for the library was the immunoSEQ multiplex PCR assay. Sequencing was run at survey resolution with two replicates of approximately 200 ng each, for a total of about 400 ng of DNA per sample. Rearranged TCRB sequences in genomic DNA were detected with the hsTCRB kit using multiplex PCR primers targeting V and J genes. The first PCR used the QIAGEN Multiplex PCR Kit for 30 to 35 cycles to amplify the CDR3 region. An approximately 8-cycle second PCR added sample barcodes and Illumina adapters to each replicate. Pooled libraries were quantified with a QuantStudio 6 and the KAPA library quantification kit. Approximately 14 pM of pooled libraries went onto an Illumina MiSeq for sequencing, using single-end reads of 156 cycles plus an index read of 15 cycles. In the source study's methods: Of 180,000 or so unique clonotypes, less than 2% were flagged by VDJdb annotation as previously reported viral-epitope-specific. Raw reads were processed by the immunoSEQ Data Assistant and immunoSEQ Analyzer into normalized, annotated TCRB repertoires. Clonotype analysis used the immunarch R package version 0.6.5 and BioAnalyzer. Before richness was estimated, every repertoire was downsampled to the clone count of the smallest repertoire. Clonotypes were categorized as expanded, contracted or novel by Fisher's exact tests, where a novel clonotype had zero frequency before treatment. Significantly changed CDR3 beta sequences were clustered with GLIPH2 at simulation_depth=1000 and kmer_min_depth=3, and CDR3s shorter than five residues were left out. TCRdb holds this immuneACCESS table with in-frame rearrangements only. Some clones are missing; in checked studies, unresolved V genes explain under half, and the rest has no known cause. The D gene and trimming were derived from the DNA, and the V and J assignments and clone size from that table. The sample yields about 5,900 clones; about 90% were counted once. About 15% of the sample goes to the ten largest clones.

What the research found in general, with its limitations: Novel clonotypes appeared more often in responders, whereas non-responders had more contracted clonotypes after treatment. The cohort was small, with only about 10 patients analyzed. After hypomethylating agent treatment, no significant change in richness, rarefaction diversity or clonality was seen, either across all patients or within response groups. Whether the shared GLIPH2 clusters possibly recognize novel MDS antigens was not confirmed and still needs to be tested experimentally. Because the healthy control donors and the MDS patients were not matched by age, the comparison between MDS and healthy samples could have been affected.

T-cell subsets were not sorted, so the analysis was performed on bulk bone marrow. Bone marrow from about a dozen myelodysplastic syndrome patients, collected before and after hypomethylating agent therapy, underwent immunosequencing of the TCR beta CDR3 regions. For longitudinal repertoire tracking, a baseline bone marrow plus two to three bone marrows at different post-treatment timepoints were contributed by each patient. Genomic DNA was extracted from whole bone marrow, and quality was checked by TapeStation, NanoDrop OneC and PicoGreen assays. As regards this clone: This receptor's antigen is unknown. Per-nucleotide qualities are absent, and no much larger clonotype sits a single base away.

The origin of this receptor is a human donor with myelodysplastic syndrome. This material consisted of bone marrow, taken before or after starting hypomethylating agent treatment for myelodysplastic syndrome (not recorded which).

CDR3 sequence: CASGSGVQETQYF. The DNA sequence follows: TGTGCTAGTGGTTCAGGGGTACAAGAGACCCAGTACTTC. The chain is made from TRBV12-5 and TRBJ2-5, with a tentative D gene TRBD1 over 6 matching bases. As encoded in the germline V gene, CDR1 is LGHNT while CDR2 is FRNRAP. V gives up 4 bases and J gives up 2 bases, and the segment between their germline ends measures 8 bases. From the cysteine up to the phenylalanine, the CDR3 has a length of 13 residues. The entry retains the CDR3 DNA only, 39 bases that are in frame from base 1.